This section outlines one TCR beta chain sequence together with its context. Its target is unknown. The data derive from a study of cytomegalovirus exposure and HLA in healthy donors. At the level of the study: There were roughly 110 million unique TCR beta sequences, drawn from approximately 180 million T cells, in an earlier analysis.

Study-level results: A later analysis reportedly found fewer N-insertions in an Asian-associated ancestry cluster than the roughly 680-donor mean.

This PCR relied on a set of 60 Vbeta primers and 13 Jbeta primers. The data were produced by immunoSEQ multiplex PCR, yet TCRdb's version contains in-frame clones alone and is incomplete. The sample shows 150,000 to 200,000 clones, about 75% of them seen only once. The CDR3 is made up of 14 amino acids. CDR1 MDHEN and CDR2 SYDVKM come from the germline V gene. The ends were cut back, 3 bases at V and 6 bases at J, with 14 bases in the middle. This clonotype originated in a man aged 18 to 35 in good health and CMV-seropositive. Specimen: PBMCs. This chain connects TRBV28 to TRBJ1-2; perhaps TRBD1 as D (6 bases). The CDR3 nucleotides read TGTGCCAGCAGTTTGACTACAGGGTTCAATGGCTACACCTTC. Its translation is CASSLTTGFNGYTF.